This T cell receptor beta chain was captured by sequencing in a study of long-term antiretroviral therapy in people with HIV. This CDR3 is 14 amino acids long. The J segment lost 7 bases and the V segment lost 6 bases, leaving 11 bases of the junction unmatched. Per germline, CDR1 MNHEY and CDR2 SVGAGI. At the survey level, the v3.0 immunoSEQ assay was run. TCRdb's copy holds only in-frame clones and misses some; the assay was immunoSEQ multiplex PCR. The data contain 20,000 to 25,000 clones, 81% of them singletons. This TCR came from a man aged 25-45 years with HIV. This chain links TRBV6-5 with TRBJ1-2; TRBD1 matches 7 bases. Specimen: unsorted PBMCs, collected 1.5 years after starting antiretroviral therapy. Here the CDR3 reads CASRPQGSVAGYTF. CDR3 nucleotides: TGTGCCAGCAGACCACAGGGGTCGGTGGCTGGCTACACCTTC.